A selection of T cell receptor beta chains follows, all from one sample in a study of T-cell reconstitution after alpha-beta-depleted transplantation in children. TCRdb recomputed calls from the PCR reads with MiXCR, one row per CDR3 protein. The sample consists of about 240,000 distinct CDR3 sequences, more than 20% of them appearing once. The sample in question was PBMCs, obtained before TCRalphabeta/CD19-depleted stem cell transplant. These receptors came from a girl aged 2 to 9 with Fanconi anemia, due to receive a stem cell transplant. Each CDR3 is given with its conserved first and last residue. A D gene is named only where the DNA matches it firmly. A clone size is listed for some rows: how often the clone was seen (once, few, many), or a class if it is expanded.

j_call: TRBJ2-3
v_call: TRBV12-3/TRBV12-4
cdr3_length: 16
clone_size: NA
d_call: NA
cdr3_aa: CASRQGRRASTDTQYF
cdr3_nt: TGTGCCAGCAGACAGGGGCGGAGGGCTAGCACAGATACGCAGTATTTT

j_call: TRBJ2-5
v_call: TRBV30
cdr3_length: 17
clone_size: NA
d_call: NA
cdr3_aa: CAWSVHLLVSVQETQYF
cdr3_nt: TGTGCCTGGAGTGTACACCTACTAGTCTCAGTCCAAGAGACCCAGTACTTC

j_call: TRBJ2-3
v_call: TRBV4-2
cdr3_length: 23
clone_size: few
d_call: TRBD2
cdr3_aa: CASSQDGTETSGDDPRTTDTQYF
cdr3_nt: TGTGCCAGCAGCCAAGACGGCACGGAGACTAGCGGGGACGACCCTAGAACCACAGATACGCAGTATTTT

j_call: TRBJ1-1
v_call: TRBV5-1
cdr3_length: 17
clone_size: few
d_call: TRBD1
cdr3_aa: CASSRRTGGNMNTEAFF
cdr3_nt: TGCGCCAGCAGCCGACGGACAGGGGGAAACATGAACACTGAAGCTTTCTTT

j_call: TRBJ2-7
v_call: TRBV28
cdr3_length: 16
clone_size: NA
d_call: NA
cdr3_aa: CASTKVGIPVNYEQYF
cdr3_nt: TGTGCCAGCACCAAGGTTGGAATACCGGTGAACTACGAGCAGTACTTC

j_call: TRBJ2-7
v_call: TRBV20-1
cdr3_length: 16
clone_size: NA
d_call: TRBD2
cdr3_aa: CSAATSGGARVHEQYF
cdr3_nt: TGCAGTGCTGCGACTAGCGGGGGGGCCAGAGTCCACGAGCAGTACTTC

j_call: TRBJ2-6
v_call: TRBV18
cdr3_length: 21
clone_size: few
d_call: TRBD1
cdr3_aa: CASSPQAIGQGAIFGANVLTF
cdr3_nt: TGTGCCAGCTCACCACAGGCTATAGGACAGGGGGCAATTTTTGGGGCCAACGTCCTGACTTTC

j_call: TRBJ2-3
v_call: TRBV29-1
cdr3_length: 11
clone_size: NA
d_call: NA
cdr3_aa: CSVEMGSTQYF
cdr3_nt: TGCAGCGTTGAAATGGGTTCTACGCAGTATTTT

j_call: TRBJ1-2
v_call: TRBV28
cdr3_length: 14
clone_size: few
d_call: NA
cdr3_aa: CASSLTGPPYGYTF
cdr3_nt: TGTGCCAGCAGTTTGACGGGTCCCCCTTATGGCTACACCTTC

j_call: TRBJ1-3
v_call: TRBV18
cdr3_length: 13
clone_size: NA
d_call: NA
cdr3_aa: CASSPGQWKTIYF
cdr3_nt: TGTGCCAGCTCACCAGGACAGTGGAAGACCATATATTTT

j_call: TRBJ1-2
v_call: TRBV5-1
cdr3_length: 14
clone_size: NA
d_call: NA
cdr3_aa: CASRGGVPNYGYTF
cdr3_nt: TGCGCCAGCAGGGGAGGAGTTCCTAACTATGGCTACACCTTC

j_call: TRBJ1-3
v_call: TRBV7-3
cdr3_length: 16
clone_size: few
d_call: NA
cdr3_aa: CASSLNGPSSGNTIYF
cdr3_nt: TGTGCCAGCAGCCTGAACGGACCATCCTCTGGAAACACCATATATTTT

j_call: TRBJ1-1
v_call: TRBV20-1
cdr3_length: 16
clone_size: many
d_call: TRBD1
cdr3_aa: CSASPLRGGADTEAFF
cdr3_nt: TGCAGTGCTAGCCCACTCAGAGGGGGCGCCGACACTGAAGCTTTCTTT

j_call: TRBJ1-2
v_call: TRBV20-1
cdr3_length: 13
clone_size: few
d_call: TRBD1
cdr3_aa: CSVQGAMDYGYTF
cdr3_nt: TGCAGTGTGCAGGGGGCGATGGACTATGGCTACACCTTC

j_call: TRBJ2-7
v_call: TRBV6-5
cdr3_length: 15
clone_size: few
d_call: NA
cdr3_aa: CASSYSSPNHYEQYF
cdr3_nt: TGTGCCAGCAGTTACTCGAGTCCCAACCACTACGAGCAGTACTTC

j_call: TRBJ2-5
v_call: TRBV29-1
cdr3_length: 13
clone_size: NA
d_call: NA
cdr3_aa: CSVDTGGRETQYF
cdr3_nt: TGCAGCGTAGATACTGGGGGGCGGGAGACCCAGTACTTC

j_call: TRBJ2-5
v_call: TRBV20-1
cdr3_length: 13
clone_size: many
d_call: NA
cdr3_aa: CSATRLVRETQYF
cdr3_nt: TGCAGTGCTACGAGACTAGTTCGGGAGACCCAGTACTTC

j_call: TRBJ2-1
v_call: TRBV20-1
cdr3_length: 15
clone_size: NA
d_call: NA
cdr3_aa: CSARSLGLSANEQFF
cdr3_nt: TGCAGTGCTAGAAGCCTTGGGCTCTCGGCCAATGAGCAGTTCTTC

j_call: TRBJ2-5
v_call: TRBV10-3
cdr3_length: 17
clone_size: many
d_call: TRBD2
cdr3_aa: CAISRGLAGGSQETQYF
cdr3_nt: TGTGCCATCAGTCGAGGACTAGCGGGGGGATCTCAAGAGACCCAGTACTTC

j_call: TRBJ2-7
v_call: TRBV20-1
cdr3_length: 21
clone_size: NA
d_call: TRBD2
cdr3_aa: CSAEVGLAGGTGPPITYEQYF
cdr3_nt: TGCAGTGCTGAGGTGGGACTAGCGGGAGGGACGGGTCCGCCCATAACCTACGAGCAGTACTTC

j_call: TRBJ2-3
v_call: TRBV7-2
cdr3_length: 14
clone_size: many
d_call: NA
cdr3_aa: CASSLLVITDTQYF
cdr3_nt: TGTGCCAGCAGCTTACTCGTAATCACAGATACGCAGTATTTT

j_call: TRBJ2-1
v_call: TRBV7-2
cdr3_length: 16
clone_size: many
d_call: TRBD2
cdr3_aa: CASSLATSASYNEQFF
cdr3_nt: TGTGCCAGCAGCTTAGCGACTAGCGCGTCCTACAATGAGCAGTTCTTC

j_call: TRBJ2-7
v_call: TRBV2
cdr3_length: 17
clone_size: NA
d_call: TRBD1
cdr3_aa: CASSEARFVGQGREQYF
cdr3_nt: TGTGCCAGCAGTGAAGCGCGGTTTGTGGGACAGGGACGCGAGCAGTACTTC

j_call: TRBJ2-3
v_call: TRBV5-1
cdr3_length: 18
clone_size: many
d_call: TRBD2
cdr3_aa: CASSLGTSGVASTDTQYF
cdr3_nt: TGCGCCAGCAGCTTAGGGACTAGCGGTGTTGCTAGCACAGATACGCAGTATTTT

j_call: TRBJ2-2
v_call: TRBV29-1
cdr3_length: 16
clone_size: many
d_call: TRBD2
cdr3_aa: CSVGRLAGDAGGELFF
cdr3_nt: TGCAGCGTTGGGAGGCTAGCGGGAGATGCAGGCGGGGAGCTGTTTTTT

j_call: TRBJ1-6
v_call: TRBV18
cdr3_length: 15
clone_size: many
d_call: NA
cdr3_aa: CASSPDSSYNSPLHF
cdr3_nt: TGTGCCAGCTCACCGGACAGCTCCTATAATTCACCCCTCCACTTT

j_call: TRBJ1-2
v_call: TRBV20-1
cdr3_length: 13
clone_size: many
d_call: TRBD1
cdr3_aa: CSPDRDSNYGYTF
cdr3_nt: TGCAGCCCTGACAGGGACTCTAACTATGGCTACACCTTC

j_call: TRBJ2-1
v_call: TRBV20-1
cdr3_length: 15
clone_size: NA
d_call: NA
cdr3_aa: CSARSGAGKYNEQFF
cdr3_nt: TGCAGTGCTAGGAGTGGGGCGGGGAAGTACAATGAGCAGTTCTTC

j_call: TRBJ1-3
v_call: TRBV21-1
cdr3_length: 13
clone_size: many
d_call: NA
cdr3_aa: CASLTGSGNTIYF
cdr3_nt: TGTGCCAGCCTAACAGGGAGCGGAAACACCATATATTTT

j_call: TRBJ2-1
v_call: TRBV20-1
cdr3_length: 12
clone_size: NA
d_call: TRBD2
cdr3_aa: CSASRAGGRQFF
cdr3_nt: TGCAGTGCTAGTCGTGCGGGGGGGCGGCAGTTCTTC

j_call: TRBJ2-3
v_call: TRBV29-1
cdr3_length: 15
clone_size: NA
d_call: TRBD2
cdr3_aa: CSVGRLAGGTDTQYF
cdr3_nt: TGCAGCGTTGGTCGTCTAGCGGGAGGCACAGATACGCAGTATTTT

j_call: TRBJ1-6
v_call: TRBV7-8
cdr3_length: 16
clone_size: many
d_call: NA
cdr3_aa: CASSTPSGRYNSPLHF
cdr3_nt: TGTGCCAGCAGCACCCCCTCGGGACGATACAATTCACCCCTCCACTTT

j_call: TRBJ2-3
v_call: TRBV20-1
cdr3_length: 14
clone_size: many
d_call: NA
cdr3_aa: CSAPTGRTTDTQYF
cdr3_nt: TGCAGTGCCCCCACAGGGCGGACCACAGATACGCAGTATTTT

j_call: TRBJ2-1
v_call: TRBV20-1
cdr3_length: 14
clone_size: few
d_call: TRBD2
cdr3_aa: CSALAGGPYNEQFF
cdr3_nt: TGCAGTGCCCTAGCGGGAGGCCCCTACAATGAGCAGTTCTTC

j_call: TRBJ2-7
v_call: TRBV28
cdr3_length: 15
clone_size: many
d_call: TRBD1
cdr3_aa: CASSDRDSSSYEQYF
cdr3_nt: TGTGCCAGCAGTGACCGGGACAGCTCCTCCTACGAGCAGTACTTC

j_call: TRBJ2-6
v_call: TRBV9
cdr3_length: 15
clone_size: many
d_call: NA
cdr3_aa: CASSVQTSGANVLTF
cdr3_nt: TGTGCCAGCAGCGTACAGACCTCTGGGGCCAACGTCCTGACTTTC

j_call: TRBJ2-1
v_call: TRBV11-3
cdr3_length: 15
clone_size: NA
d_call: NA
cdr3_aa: CASSLEPDGGNEQFF
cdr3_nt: TGTGCCAGCAGCTTAGAACCCGACGGCGGCAATGAGCAGTTCTTC

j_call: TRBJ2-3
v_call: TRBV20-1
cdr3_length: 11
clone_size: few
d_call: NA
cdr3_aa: CSASGGHTQYF
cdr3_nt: TGCAGTGCTAGTGGGGGACATACGCAGTATTTT

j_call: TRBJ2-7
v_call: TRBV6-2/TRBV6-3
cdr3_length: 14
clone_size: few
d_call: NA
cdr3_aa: CASSTRRALGFQYF
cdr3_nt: TGTGCCAGCAGTACCCGACGAGCCCTGGGTTTTCAGTACTTC

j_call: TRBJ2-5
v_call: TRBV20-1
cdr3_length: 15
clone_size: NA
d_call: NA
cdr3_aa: CSARVPGATQETQYF
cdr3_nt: TGCAGTGCTAGAGTCCCGGGGGCGACGCAAGAGACCCAGTACTTC

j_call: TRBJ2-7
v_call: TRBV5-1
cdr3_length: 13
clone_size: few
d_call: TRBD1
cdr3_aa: CASKGTEGYEQYF
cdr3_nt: TGCGCCAGCAAGGGGACAGAGGGATACGAGCAGTACTTC

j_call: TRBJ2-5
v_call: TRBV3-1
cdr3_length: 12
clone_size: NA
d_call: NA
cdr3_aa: CASSRVQETQYF
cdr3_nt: TGTGCCAGCAGCAGGGTCCAAGAGACCCAGTACTTC

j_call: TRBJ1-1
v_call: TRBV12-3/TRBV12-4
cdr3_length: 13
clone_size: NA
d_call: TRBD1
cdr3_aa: CASSHTGGTEAFF
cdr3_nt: TGTGCCAGCAGCCACACAGGGGGCACTGAAGCTTTCTTT